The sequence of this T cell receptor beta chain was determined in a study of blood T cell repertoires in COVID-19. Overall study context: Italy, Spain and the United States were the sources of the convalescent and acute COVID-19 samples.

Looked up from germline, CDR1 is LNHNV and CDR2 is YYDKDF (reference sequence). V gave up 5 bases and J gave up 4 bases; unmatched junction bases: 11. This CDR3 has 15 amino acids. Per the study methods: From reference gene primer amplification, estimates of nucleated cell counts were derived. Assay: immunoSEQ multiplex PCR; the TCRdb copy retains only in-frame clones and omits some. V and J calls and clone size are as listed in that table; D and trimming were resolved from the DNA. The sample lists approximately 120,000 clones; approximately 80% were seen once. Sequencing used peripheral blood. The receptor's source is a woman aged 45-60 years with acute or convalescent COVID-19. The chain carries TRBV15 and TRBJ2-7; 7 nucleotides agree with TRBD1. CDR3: CATSGRNRGTYEQYF. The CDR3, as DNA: TGTGCCACCAGCGGACGAAACAGGGGTACGTACGAGCAGTACTTC.